One and the same sample provided the 5 T cell receptor beta chains below, sequenced in a study of T cells after yellow fever vaccination. Via MiXCR, TCRdb re-called the 5' RACE reads, giving one row per CDR3 protein. Here the sample spans 450,000 to 600,000 distinct CDR3 sequences, about 13% being singletons. The input for sequencing was PBMCs, taken on the day of the yellow fever booster vaccination. The receptors stem from a man aged 25-45 years who received the YFV17D yellow fever vaccine.

This CDR3 is CASSLRGLSNQPQHF. The CDR3 nucleotides are TGTGCCAGCAGTTTGCGGGGTTTAAGCAATCAGCCCCAGCATTTT. The genes are TRBV12-3 or TRBV12-4 and TRBJ1-5; D is ambiguous. CDR3 size: 15 residues. Trimming removed 3 bases at V and 1 base at J, with 10 bases between.

In this sample, this clonotype turned up a few times. V is TRBV5-1 and J is TRBJ2-5; maybe TRBD1 (6 bases). V lost 3 bases and J 1 base, leaving 16 bases between the germline ends. Germline-derived CDR1 and CDR2 are SGHRS and YFSETQ. The CDR3 has 16 residues. CDR3 DNA: TGCGCCAGCAGCTCAGGACAGCGACATGGCCAAGAGACCCAGTACTTC. It is translated as CASSSGQRHGQETQYF. Full variable domain (rest looked up from reference TRBV5-1 and TRBJ2-5): KAGVTQTPRYLIKTRGQQVTLSCSPISGHRSVSWYQQTPGQGLQFLFEYFSETQRNKGNFPGRFSGRQFSNSRSEMNVSTLELGDSALYLCASSSGQRHGQETQYFGPGTRLLVL.

This chain connects TRBV5-1 to TRBJ1-1, with 7 bases identical to TRBD1. The CDR3 is made up of 14 amino acids. Germline CDR1 reads SGHRS; CDR2 reads YFSETQ. The V gene end was trimmed by 3 bases and the J gene end by 4 bases; junction bases not matched to a gene: 6. The CDR3: CASSSPGQRTEAFF. The CDR3 DNA reads TGCGCCAGCAGCTCTCCGGGACAGCGCACTGAAGCTTTCTTT.

This clonotype has a handful of counts. V gene TRBV7-9 combines with J gene TRBJ2-5, with D unresolved. Trimming took 4 bases from V and 9 from J, leaving 12 bases between them. This CDR3 is built from 12 residues. Per the germline V gene, CDR1 is SEHNR and CDR2 is FQNEAQ (reference sequence). CDR3 in DNA: TGTGCCAGCAGCTCGCAGCAGGTTGCCCAGTACTTC. Encoded protein: CASSSQQVAQYF.

A few counts support this clonotype. J is TRBJ2-7 and V is TRBV19; 12 bases map to TRBD2. Germline loops: CDR1 LNHDA, CDR2 SQIVND (reference sequence). This CDR3 is 14 amino acids long. V shed 7 bases and J 6 bases; nucleotides not matched to a gene: 7. CDR3 region: CASTSGRASGEQYF. The CDR3 DNA follows: TGTGCCAGTACTAGCGGGAGGGCCTCTGGCGAGCAGTACTTC.